Described below is a single TCR beta chain sequence and its context. Per the study methods: Amplification of reference gene primers was used by the study to estimate nucleated cell counts. Clones were sequenced by immunoSEQ multiplex PCR, and TCRdb holds only the in-frame ones, with some missing. Clone size and the V and J calls come from that table; the DNA yielded D and trimming. The sample records around 110,000 clones, about three quarters being singletons. These data belong to a study of blood T cell repertoires in COVID-19. On the study more broadly: The United States, Italy and Spain were the sources of the acute and convalescent COVID-19 samples. PBMCs, B-cell-depleted T cells, or T cells were the source of the cDNA or gDNA that made up the material.

V was cut by 1 base and J by 6 bases, with 3 bases left in between. The CDR3 is 12 residues long. Germline loops: CDR1 SEHNR, CDR2 FQNEAQ (reference sequence). Seattle's enrolled individuals joined amid active infection and were then monitored longitudinally. V gene TRBV7-9 combines with J gene TRBJ1-4; no firm D call. The sequence was obtained from a man older than 75 with COVID-19, enrolled during active disease. Sequenced input: peripheral blood. The CDR3 sequence is CASSLEHEKLFF. The CDR3 bases are TGTGCCAGCAGCTTAGAGCATGAAAAACTGTTTTTT.